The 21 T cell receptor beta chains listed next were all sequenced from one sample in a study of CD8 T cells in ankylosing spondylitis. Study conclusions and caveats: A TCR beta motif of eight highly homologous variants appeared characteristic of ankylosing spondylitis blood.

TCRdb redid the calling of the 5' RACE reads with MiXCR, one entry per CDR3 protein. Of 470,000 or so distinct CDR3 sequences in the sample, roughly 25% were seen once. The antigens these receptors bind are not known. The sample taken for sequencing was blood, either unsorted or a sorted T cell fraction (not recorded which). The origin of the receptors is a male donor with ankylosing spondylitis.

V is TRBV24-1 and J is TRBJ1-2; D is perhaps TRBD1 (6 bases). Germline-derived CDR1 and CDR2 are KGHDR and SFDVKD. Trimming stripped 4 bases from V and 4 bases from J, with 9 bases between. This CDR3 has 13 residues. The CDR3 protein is CATSDLDSYGYTF. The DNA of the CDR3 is TGTGCCACCAGTGACCTGGACAGCTATGGCTACACCTTC.

The CDR3 loop reads CASSTTEGRYSNQPQHF. CDR3 nucleotide sequence: TGTGCCAGCTCAACCACCGAGGGACGGTATAGCAATCAGCCCCAGCATTTT. The rearrangement joins TRBV18 to TRBJ1-5; D is perhaps TRBD1 (5 bases). The germline CDR1 and CDR2 sequences are KGHSH and LQKENI. This CDR3 has 17 amino acids. With 5 bases removed from V and 0 bases from J, the gap between germline ends came to 17 bases.

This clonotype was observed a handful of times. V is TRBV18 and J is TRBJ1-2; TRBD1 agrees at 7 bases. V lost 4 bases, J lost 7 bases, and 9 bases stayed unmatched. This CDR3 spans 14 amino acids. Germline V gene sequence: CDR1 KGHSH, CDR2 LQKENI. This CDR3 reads CASSQQTGKAGYTF. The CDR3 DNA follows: TGTGCCAGCTCACAACAGACAGGGAAAGCTGGCTACACCTTC.

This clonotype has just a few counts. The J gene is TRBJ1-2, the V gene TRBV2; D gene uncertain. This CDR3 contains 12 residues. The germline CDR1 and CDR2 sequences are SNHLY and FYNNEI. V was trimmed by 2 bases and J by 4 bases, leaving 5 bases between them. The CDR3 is CASSERRYGYTF. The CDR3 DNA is TGTGCCAGCAGTGAACGGCGCTATGGCTACACCTTC.

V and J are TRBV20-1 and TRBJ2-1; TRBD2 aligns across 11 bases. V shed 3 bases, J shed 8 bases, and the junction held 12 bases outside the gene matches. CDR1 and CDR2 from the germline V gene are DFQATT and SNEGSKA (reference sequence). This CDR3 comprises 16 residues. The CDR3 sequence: CSARPPLAGVRYEQFF. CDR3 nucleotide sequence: TGCAGTGCTAGGCCCCCACTAGCGGGAGTTAGGTATGAGCAGTTCTTC.

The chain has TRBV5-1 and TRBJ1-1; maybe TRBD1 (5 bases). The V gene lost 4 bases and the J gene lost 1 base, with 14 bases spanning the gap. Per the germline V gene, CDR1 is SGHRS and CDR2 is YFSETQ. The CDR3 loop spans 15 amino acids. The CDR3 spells CASSLPQGSNTEAFF. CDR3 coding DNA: TGCGCCAGCAGCCTACCTCAGGGATCGAACACTGAAGCTTTCTTT.

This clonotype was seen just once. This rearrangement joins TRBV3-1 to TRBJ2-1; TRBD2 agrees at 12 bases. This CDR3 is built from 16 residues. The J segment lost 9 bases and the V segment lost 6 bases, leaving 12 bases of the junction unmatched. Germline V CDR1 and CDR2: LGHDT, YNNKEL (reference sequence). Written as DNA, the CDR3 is TGTGCCAGCAGTCAAAGGAGGACTAGCGGGATCGGTGAGCAGTTCTTC. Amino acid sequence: CASSQRRTSGIGEQFF.

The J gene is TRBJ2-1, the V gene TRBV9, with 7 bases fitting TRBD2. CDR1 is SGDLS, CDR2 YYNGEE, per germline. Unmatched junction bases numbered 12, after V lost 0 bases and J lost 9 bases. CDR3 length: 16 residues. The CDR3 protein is CASSVEVTSLSGEQFF. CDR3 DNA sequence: TGTGCCAGCAGCGTAGAAGTGACTAGCCTTTCGGGTGAGCAGTTCTTC.

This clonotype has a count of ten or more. CDR3 DNA: TGCGCCAGCAGCCAAGATTCCAGGGACATCGGGGAGCTGTTTTTT. Translated, it gives CASSQDSRDIGELFF. The genes are TRBV4-1 and TRBJ2-2; a possible D gene is TRBD1 (6 bases). Trimming took 0 bases from V and 7 from J, leaving 12 bases between them. Germline CDR1 reads MGHRA; CDR2 reads YSYEKL. This CDR3 is 15 amino acids long.

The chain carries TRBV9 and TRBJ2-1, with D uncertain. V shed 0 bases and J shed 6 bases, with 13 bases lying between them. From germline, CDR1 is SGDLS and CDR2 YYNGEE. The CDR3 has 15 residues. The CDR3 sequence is CASSVEATFRNEQFF. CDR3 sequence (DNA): TGTGCCAGCAGCGTAGAAGCTACCTTTCGCAATGAGCAGTTCTTC.

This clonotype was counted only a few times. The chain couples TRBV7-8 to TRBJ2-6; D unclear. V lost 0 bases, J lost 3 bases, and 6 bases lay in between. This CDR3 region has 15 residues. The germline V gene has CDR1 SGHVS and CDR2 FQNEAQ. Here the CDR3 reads CASSLAGFGANVLTF. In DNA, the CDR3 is TGTGCCAGCAGCTTAGCAGGGTTTGGGGCCAACGTCCTGACTTTC.

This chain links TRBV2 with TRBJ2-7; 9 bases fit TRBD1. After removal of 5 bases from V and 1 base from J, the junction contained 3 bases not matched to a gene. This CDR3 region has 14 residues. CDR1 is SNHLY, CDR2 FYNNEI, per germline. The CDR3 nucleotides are TGTGCCAGCAGTAAGGACAGGGGTTCCTACGAGCAGTACTTC. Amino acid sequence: CASSKDRGSYEQYF.

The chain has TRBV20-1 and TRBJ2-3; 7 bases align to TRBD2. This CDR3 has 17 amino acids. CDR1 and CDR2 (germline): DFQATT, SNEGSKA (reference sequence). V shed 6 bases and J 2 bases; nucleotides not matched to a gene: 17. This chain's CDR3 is CSAQPLWEGPHTDTQYF. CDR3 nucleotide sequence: TGCAGTGCCCAACCTCTATGGGAGGGCCCCCACACAGATACGCAGTATTTT.

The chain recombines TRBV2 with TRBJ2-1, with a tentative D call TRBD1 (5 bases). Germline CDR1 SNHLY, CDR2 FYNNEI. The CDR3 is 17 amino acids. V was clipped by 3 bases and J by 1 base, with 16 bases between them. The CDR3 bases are TGTGCCAGCAGTGATAGGGCAGGGCGTATTTCCTACAATGAGCAGTTCTTC. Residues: CASSDRAGRISYNEQFF.

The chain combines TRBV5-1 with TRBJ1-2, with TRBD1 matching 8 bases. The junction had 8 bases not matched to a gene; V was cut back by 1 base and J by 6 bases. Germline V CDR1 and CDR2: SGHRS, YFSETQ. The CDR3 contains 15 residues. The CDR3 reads CASSLLGGQGDGYTF. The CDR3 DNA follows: TGCGCCAGCAGCTTGTTGGGTGGACAGGGAGATGGCTACACCTTC.

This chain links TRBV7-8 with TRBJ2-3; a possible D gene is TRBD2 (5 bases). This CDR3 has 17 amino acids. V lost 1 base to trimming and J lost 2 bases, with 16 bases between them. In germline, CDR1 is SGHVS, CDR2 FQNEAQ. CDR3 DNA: TGTGCCAGCAGCTTAGGAGGGAGTTCAACCCACACAGATACGCAGTATTTT. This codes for CASSLGGSSTHTDTQYF.

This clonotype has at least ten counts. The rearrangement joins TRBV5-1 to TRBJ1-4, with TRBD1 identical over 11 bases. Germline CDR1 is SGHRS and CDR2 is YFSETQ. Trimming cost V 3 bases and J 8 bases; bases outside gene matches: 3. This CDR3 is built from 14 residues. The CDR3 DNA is TGCGCCAGCAGCTGGGGACAGGGGGAGGAAAAACTGTTTTTT. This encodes CASSWGQGEEKLFF.

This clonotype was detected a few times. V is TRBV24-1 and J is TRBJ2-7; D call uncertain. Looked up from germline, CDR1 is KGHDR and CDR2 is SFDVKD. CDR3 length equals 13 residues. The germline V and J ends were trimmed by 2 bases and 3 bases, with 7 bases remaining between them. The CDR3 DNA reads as TGTGCCACCAGTGATTCGAGCCGCTACGAGCAGTACTTC. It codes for CATSDSSRYEQYF.

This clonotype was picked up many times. CDR3 coding DNA: TGCGCCAGCAGCCTCGGCGGGACTAGCGGGAGGGTTTACAATGAGCAGTTCTTC. Translating gives CASSLGGTSGRVYNEQFF. The chain is built from TRBV5-1 and TRBJ2-1; TRBD2 aligns across 16 bases. Germline-derived CDR1 and CDR2 are SGHRS and YFSETQ. J lost 4 bases, V lost 4 bases, and 8 bases had no gene match. The CDR3 is made up of 18 amino acids.

The chain's CDR3 is CASSTGQGRGETQYF. In nucleotides, the CDR3 is TGTGCCAGCAGCACCGGACAGGGGCGGGGAGAGACCCAGTACTTC. The V gene is TRBV5-5, the J gene TRBJ2-5, with TRBD1 identical over 9 bases. CDR1 is SGHKS, CDR2 YYEKEE, per germline (reference sequence). There are 15 residues in the CDR3. Trimming took 4 bases from V and 4 from J; bases not matched to a gene: 8.

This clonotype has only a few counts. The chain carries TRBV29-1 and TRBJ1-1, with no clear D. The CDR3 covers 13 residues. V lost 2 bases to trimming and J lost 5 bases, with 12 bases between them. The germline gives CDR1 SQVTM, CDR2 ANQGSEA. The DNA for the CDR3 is TGCAGCGTTGAAAAACTGGCGGGGACTGAAGCTTTCTTT. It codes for CSVEKLAGTEAFF.